The 10 T cell receptor beta chains given below trace back to one sample, sequenced in a study of technical replicates of blood from a few donors. Assay: immunoSEQ multiplex PCR; the TCRdb copy retains only in-frame clones and omits some. The top ten hold roughly 0.3% of the sample, which has 65,000 to 95,000 clones, around 97% seen once. The sequencing sample was made of T cells isolated from PBMCs. These receptors all stem from a human donor in good health.

The V and J genes are TRBV5-1 and TRBJ2-7; tentatively, D is TRBD2 (5 bases). The CDR3 is 13 residues long. V lost 5 bases and J lost 0, with 9 bases in between. The germline V gene encodes CDR1 SGHRS and CDR2 YFSETQ. The CDR3 DNA reads TGCGCCAGCAGATTAGCGTCCTCCTACGAGCAGTACTTC. It encodes CASRLASSYEQYF.

This clone was recorded only once. The rearrangement uses TRBV27 and TRBJ2-7, with a tentative D call TRBD1 (6 bases). The CDR3 spans 16 residues. CDR1 is MNHEY, CDR2 SMNVEV, per germline (reference sequence). Trimming removed 3 bases from V and 2 bases from J, with 17 bases in between. The CDR3 here is CASSLSPGTWAYEQYF. The DNA of the CDR3 is TGTGCCAGCAGTTTGTCCCCCGGGACATGGGCCTACGAGCAGTACTTC.

The sample holds one count of this clone. The chain is built from TRBV27 and TRBJ1-2, with unresolved D. V lost 5 bases and J lost 2, with 12 bases in between. From germline, CDR1 is MNHEY and CDR2 SMNVEV (reference sequence). The CDR3 runs to 14 residues. Here the CDR3 reads CASSPPRGNYGYTF. CDR3 nucleotide sequence: TGTGCCAGCAGTCCGCCGAGAGGGAACTATGGCTACACCTTC.

This sequence joins TRBV29-1 and TRBJ2-1; D is possibly TRBD2 (6 bases). Trimming took off 5 bases at V and 2 bases at J, with 16 bases between the two ends. This CDR3 spans 15 amino acids. In germline, CDR1 is SQVTM, CDR2 ANQGSEA. CDR3 region: CSVRGGAPAYNEQFF. As DNA, the CDR3 is TGCAGCGTTAGGGGCGGGGCCCCCGCCTACAATGAGCAGTTCTTC.

The chain recombines TRBV2 with TRBJ1-5, with D hard to call. With 4 bases removed from V and 1 base from J, the gap between germline ends came to 8 bases. Germline CDR1 is SNHLY and CDR2 is FYNNEI. This CDR3 is 14 amino acids long. CDR3 in amino acids: CASSGRPSNQPQHF. CDR3 bases: TGTGCCAGCAGTGGCAGGCCAAGCAATCAGCCCCAGCATTTT. The whole variable domain, remainder taken from reference TRBV2 and TRBJ1-5, is EPEVTQTPSHQVTQMGQEVILRCVPISNHLYFYWYRQILGQKVEFLVSFYNNEISEKSEIFDDQFSVERPDGSNFTLKIRSTKLEDSAMYFCASSGRPSNQPQHFGDGTRLSIL.

V gene TRBV11-2 combines with J gene TRBJ2-1, with TRBD2 identical over 9 bases. Germline V gives CDR1 SGHAT, CDR2 FQNNGV. This CDR3 region has 16 residues. V trimming: 5 bases; J trimming: 4 bases; junction bases outside the gene matches: 9. Here the CDR3 DNA reads TGTGCCAGCAGCCCTAGGTTAGCGGGAGTATACAATGAGCAGTTCTTC. Protein: CASSPRLAGVYNEQFF.

The V and J genes are TRBV4-1 and TRBJ2-7; 7 bases are a match to TRBD2. The J segment lost 2 bases and the V segment lost 4 bases, leaving 5 bases of the junction unmatched. Germline CDR1 is MGHRA and CDR2 is YSYEKL. This CDR3 comprises 14 residues. CDR3 sequence reads: CASSRSAGTYEQYF. The CDR3 nucleotides read TGCGCCAGCAGCCGATCAGCGGGAACCTACGAGCAGTACTTC.

This clone was observed once. The V call is TRBV4-2, the J call TRBJ2-5; tentative D call: TRBD1 (6 bases). Germline V gene sequence: CDR1 LGHNA, CDR2 YNFKEQ. This CDR3 is 15 amino acids long. V was shortened by 1 base and J by 5 bases, with 14 bases between the two germline ends. CDR3 sequence reads: CASSQVRGLKETQYF. The CDR3 DNA is TGTGCCAGCAGCCAAGTCAGGGGCTTAAAGGAGACCCAGTACTTC.

The chain is built from TRBV7-8 and TRBJ1-2; 8 nucleotides align to TRBD1. Germline V gene sequence: CDR1 SGHVS, CDR2 FQNEAQ. The CDR3 extends over 14 amino acids. V shed 5 bases, J shed 4 bases, and the junction held 6 bases outside the gene matches. The CDR3 DNA is TGTGCCAGCAGCCCCGGAACAGGGGGCTATGGCTACACCTTC. Protein sequence: CASSPGTGGYGYTF. Drawing the rest from reference TRBV7-8 and TRBJ1-2, the complete variable domain is GAGVSQSPRYKVAKRGQDVALRCDPISGHVSLFWYQQALGQGPEFLTYFQNEAQLDKSGLPSDRFFAERPEGSVSTLKIQRTQQEDSAVYLCASSPGTGGYGYTFGSGTRLTVV.

J is TRBJ2-5 and V is TRBV5-6; D is perhaps TRBD2 (6 bases). The germline V and J ends were trimmed by 4 bases and 5 bases, with 18 bases remaining between them. CDR1 and CDR2 (germline): SGHDT, YYEEEE. CDR3 length: 15 amino acids. The CDR3 reads CASSLRHLGGETQYF. Here the CDR3 DNA reads TGTGCCAGCAGCCTCAGACATTTAGGAGGGGAGACCCAGTACTTC.